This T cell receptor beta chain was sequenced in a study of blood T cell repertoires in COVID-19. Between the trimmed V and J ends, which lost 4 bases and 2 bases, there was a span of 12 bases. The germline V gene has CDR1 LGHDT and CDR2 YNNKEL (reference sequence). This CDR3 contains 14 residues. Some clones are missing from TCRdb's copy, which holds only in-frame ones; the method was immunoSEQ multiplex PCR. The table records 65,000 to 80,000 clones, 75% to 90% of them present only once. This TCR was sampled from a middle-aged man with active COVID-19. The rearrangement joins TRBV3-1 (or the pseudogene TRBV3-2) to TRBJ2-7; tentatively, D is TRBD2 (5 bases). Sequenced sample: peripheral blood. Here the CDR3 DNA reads TGTGCCAGCAGCCGCTCGGGAACACCCTACGAGCAGTACTTC. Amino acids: CASSRSGTPYEQYF.